This T cell receptor (beta chain) came from a study of blood T cell repertoires in COVID-19. Study in general: Samples representing acute and convalescent COVID-19 were sourced from the United States, Italy and Spain.

Repertoires were generated with immunoSEQ multiplex PCR, while TCRdb's copy carries only in-frame clones and drops some. The sample lists roughly 300,000 clones, 70% to 90% seen once, with 8.5% to 12% in the top ten. The germline V gene has CDR1 SGDLS and CDR2 YYNGEE. The CDR3 loop spans 14 amino acids. Between the trimmed V and J ends, which lost 0 bases and 3 bases, there was a span of 9 bases. The V call is TRBV9, the J call TRBJ1-1; a weak D match, TRBD1 (5 bases). The specimen was PBMCs or T cells enriched from blood (not recorded which). The source of this sequence is a woman aged 18-29 years who had recovered from COVID-19. The CDR3 DNA reads TGTGCCAGCAGCGTAGATGTAGGGGACACTGAAGCTTTCTTT. It encodes CASSVDVGDTEAFF.